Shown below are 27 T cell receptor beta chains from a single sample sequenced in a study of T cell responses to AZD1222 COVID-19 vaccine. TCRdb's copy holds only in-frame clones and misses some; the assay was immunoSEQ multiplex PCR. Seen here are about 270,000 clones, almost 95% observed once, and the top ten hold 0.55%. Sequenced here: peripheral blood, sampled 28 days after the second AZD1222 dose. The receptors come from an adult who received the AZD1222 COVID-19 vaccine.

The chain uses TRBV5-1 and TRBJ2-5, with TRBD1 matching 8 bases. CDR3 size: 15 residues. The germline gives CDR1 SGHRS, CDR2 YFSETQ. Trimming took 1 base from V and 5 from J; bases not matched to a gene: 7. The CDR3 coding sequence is TGCGCCAGCAGCTTGACAGGGGGGTTTGATGAGACCCAGTACTTC. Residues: CASSLTGGFDETQYF.

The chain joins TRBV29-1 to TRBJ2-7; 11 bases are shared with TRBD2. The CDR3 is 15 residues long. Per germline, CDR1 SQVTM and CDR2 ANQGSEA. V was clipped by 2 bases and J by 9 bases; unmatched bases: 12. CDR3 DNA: TGCAGCGTTGAACCTACTTCCGGGACTAGCGGTACGCAGTACTTC. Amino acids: CSVEPTSGTSGTQYF.

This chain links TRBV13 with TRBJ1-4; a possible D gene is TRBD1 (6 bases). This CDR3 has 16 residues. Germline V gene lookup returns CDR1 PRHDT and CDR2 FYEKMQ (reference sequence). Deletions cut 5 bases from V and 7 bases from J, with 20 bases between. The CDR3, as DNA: TGTGCCAGCAGCCCACAGAATACAGGGTGGGGTGAAAAACTGTTTTTT. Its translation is CASSPQNTGWGEKLFF.

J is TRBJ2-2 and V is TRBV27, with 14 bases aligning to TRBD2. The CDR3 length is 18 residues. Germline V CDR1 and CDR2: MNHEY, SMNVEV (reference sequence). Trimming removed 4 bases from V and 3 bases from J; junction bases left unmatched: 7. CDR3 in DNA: TGTGCCAGCAGTTCATGGACTAGCGGGGGGCACCACACCGGGGAGCTGTTTTTT. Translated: CASSSWTSGGHHTGELFF.

CDR3 amino acids: CATSRPGTENTEAFF. The CDR3 DNA reads TGTGCCACCAGCAGGCCCGGGACAGAGAACACTGAAGCTTTCTTT. The chain recombines TRBV15 with TRBJ1-1, with TRBD1 matching 7 bases. Germline V CDR1 and CDR2: LNHNV, YYDKDF (reference sequence). This CDR3 contains 15 residues. The trim removed 3 bases at V and 1 base at J, leaving 5 bases unmatched.

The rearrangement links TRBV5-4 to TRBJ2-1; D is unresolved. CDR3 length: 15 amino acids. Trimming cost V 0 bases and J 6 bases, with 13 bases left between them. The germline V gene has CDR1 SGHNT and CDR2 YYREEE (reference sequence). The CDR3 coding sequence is TGTGCCAGCAGCTTGGAGGGCATTAAGGTCAATGAGCAGTTCTTC. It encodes CASSLEGIKVNEQFF.

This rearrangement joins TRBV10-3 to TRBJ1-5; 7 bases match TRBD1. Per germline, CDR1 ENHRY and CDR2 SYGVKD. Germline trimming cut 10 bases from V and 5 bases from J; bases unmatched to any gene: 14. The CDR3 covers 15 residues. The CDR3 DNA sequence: TGTGCCACCGAACCCTCGACAGGGACAGATCAGCCCCAGCATTTT. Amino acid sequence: CATEPSTGTDQPQHF.

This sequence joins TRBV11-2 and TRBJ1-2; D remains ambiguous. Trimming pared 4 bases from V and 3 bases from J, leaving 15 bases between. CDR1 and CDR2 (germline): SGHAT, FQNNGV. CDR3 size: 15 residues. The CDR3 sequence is CASSSVEGRYYGYTF. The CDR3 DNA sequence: TGTGCCAGCAGCTCCGTTGAGGGTCGCTACTATGGCTACACCTTC.

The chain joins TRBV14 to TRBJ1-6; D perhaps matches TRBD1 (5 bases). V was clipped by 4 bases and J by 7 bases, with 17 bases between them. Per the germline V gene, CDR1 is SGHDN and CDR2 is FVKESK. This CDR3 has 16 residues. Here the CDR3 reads CASSPRTLTTNSPLHF. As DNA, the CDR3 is TGTGCCAGCAGCCCTAGGACACTTACGACAAATTCACCCCTCCACTTT.

CDR3 in amino acids: CASSVQREKLFF. CDR3 in DNA: TGTGCCAGCAGCGTTCAGAGAGAAAAACTGTTTTTT. V usage is TRBV2 and J usage is TRBJ1-4; D not certain. From germline, CDR1 is SNHLY and CDR2 FYNNEI. Trimming shortened V by 6 bases and J by 8 bases, and 10 bases separated the two germline ends. The CDR3 is 12 amino acids. The full variable domain, completed using reference TRBV2 and TRBJ1-4, is EPEVTQTPSHQVTQMGQEVILRCVPISNHLYFYWYRQILGQKVEFLVSFYNNEISEKSEIFDDQFSVERPDGSNFTLKIRSTKLEDSAMYFCASSVQREKLFFGSGTQLSVL.

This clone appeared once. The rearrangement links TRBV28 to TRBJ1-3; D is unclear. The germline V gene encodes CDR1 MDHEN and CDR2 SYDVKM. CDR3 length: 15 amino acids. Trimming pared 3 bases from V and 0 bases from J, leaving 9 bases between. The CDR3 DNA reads TGTGCCAGCAGTTTGCTCCCTCGCTCTGGAAACACCATATATTTT. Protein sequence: CASSLLPRSGNTIYF.

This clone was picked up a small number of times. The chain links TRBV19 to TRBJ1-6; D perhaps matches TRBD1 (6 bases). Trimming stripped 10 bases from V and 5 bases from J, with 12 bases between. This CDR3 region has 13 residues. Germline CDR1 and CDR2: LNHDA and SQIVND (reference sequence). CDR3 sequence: CATTGTNNSPLHF. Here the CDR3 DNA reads TGTGCCACAACCGGGACAAATAATTCACCCCTCCACTTT.

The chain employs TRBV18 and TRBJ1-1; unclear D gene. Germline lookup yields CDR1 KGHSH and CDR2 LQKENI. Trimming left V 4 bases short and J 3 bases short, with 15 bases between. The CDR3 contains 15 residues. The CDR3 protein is CASSLLPPQDTEAFF. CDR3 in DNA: TGTGCCAGCTCACTACTACCCCCTCAGGACACTGAAGCTTTCTTT. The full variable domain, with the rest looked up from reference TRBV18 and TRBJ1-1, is NAGVMQNPRHLVRRRGQEARLRCSPMKGHSHVYWYRQLPEEGLKFMVYLQKENIIDESGMPKERFSAEFPKEGPSILRIQQVVRGDSAAYFCASSLLPPQDTEAFFGQGTRLTVV.

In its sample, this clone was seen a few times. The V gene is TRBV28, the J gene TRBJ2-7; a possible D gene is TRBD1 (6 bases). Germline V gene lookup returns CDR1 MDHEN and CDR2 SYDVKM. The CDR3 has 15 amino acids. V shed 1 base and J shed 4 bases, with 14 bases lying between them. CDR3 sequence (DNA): TGTGCCAGCAGTTTATACGCAGGGGCGAGGTACGAGCAGTACTTC. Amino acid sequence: CASSLYAGARYEQYF.

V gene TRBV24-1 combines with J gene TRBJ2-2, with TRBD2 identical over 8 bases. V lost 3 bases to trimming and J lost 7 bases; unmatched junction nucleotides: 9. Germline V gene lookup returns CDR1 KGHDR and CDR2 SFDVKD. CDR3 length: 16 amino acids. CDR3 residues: CATSDRQAGVLGELFF. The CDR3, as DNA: TGTGCCACCAGTGATAGGCAAGCGGGAGTACTCGGGGAGCTGTTTTTT.

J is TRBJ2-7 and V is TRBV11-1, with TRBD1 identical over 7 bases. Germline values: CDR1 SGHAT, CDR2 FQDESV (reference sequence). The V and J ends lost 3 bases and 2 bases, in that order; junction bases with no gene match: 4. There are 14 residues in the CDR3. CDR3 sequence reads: CASSFRTGAYEQYF. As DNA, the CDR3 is TGTGCCAGCAGCTTCAGGACAGGCGCCTACGAGCAGTACTTC. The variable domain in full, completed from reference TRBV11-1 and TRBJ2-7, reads EAEVAQSPRYKITEKSQAVAFWCDPISGHATLYWYRQILGQGPELLVQFQDESVVDDSQLPKDRFSAERLKGVDSTLKIQPAELGDSAMYLCASSFRTGAYEQYFGPGTRLTVT.

This chain's CDR3 is CASSRTAGVGSETQYF. DNA of the CDR3: TGTGCCAGCAGCAGGACAGCGGGGGTGGGGTCAGAGACCCAGTACTTC. The genes are TRBV14 and TRBJ2-5, with 8 positions matching TRBD2. The V gene's germline CDR1 is SGHDN and CDR2 FVKESK. The CDR3 runs 16 residues. V dropped 5 bases and J dropped 4; count of bases not matched to a gene: 12.

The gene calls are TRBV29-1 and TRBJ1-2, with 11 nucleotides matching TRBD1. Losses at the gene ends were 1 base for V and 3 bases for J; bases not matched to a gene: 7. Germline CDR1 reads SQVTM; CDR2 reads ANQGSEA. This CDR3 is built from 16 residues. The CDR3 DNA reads TGCAGCGTTGAAGTGGTAGGACAGGGGGCGGACTATGGCTACACCTTC. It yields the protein CSVEVVGQGADYGYTF.

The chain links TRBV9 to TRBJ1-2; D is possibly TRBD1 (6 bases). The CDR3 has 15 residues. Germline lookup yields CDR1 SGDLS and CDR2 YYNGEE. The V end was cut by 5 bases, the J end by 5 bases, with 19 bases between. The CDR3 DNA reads TGTGCCAGCAGTCTGGACAGCTACTCACGGTATGGCTACACCTTC. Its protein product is CASSLDSYSRYGYTF.

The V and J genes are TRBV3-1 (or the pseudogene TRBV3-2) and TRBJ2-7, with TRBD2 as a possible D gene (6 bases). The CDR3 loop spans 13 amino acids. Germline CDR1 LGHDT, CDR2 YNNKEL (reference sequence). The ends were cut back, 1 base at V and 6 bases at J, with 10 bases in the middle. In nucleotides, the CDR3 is TGTGCCAGCAGCCAAGTTAGCGGAACCGAGCAGTACTTC. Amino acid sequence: CASSQVSGTEQYF.

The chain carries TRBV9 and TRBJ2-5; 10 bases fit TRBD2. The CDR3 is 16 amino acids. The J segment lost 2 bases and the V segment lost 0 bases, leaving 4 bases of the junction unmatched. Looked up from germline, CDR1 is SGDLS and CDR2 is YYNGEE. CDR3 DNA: TGTGCCAGCAGCGTAGGTTCTAGCGGGAGACAAGAGACCCAGTACTTC. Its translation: CASSVGSSGRQETQYF.

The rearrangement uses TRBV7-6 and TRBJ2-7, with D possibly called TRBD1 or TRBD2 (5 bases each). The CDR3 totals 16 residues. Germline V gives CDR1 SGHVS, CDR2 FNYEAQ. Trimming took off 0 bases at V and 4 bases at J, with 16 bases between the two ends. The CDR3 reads CASSLARGGSSYEQYF. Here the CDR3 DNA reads TGTGCCAGCAGCTTAGCGAGGGGTGGTAGTAGTTACGAGCAGTACTTC.

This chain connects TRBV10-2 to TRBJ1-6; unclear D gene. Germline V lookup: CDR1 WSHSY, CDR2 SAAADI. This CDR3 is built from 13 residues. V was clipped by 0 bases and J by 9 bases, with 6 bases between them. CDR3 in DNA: TGCGCCAGCAGTGAGTCGAGTGGTTCACCCCTCCACTTT. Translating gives CASSESSGSPLHF.

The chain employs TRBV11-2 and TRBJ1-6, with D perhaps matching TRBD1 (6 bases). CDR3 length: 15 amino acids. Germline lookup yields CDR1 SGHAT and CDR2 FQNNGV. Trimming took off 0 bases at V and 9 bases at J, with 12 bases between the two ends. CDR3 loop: CASSLEWGQSSPLHF. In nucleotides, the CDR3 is TGTGCCAGCAGCTTAGAGTGGGGGCAGAGTTCACCCCTCCACTTT. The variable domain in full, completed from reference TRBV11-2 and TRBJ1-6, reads EAGVAQSPRYKIIEKRQSVAFWCNPISGHATLYWYQQILGQGPKLLIQFQNNGVVDDSQLPKDRFSAERLKGVDSTLKIQPAKLEDSAVYLCASSLEWGQSSPLHFGNGTRLTVT.

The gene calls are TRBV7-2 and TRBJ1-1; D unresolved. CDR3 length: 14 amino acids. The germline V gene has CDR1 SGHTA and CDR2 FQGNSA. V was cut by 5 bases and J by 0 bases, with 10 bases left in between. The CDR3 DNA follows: TGTGCCAGCAGCGTTTCGACGGTGAACACTGAAGCTTTCTTT. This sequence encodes CASSVSTVNTEAFF.

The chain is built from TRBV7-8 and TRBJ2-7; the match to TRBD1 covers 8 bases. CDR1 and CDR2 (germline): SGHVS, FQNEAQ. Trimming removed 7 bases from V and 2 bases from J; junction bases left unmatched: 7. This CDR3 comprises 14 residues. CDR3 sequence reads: CASTSGTGAYEQYF. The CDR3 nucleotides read TGTGCCAGCACCTCCGGGACAGGAGCCTACGAGCAGTACTTC.

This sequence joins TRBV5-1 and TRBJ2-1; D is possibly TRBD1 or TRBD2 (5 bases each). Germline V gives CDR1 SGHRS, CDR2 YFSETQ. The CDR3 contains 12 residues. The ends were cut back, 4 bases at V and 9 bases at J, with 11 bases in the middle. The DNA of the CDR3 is TGCGCCAGCAGCCAACCTGGGACTGAGCAGTTCTTC. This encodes CASSQPGTEQFF.